This section outlines one T cell receptor (beta chain) sequence together with its context. The data originate from a study of technical replicates of blood from several donors. This CDR3 is built from 14 residues. Germline loops: CDR1 GTSNPN, CDR2 SVGIG (reference sequence). V gave up 4 bases and J gave up 0 bases; unmatched junction bases: 3. Clones were read by immunoSEQ multiplex PCR, and TCRdb kept only the in-frame ones, dropping some. The sample holds roughly 14,000 clones, approximately 87% seen once. The TCR sequence derives from a human donor in good health. Sequencing was done on a sample of PBMCs. This chain uses TRBV30 with TRBJ1-3, with 7 bases fitting TRBD1. In DNA, the CDR3 is TGTGCCTGGAACACAGGGGCCTCTGGAAACACCATATATTTT. Its protein is CAWNTGASGNTIYF.